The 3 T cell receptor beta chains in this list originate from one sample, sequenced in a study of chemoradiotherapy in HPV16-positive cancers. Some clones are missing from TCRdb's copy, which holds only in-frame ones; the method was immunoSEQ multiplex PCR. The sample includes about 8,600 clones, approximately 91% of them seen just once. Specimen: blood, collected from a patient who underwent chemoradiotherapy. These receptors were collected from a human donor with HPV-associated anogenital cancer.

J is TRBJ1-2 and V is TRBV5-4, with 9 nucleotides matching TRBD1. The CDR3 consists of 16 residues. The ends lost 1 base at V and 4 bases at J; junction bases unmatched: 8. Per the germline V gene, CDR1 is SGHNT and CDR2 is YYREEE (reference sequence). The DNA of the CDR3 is TGTGCCAGCAGCTTGAGGCCGACAGGGGGAGGCTATGGCTACACCTTC. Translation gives CASSLRPTGGGYGYTF.

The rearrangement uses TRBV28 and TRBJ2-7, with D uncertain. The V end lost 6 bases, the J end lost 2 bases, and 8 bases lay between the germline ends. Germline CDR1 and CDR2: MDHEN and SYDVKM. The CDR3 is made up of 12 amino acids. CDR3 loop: CASSYATYEQYF. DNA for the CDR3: TGTGCCAGCAGCTATGCGACCTACGAGCAGTACTTC. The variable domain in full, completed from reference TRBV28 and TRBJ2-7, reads DVKVTQSSRYLVKRTGEKVFLECVQDMDHENMFWYRQDPGLGLRLIYFSYDVKMKEKGDIPEGYSVSREKKERFSLILESASTNQTSMYLCASSYATYEQYFGPGTRLTVT.

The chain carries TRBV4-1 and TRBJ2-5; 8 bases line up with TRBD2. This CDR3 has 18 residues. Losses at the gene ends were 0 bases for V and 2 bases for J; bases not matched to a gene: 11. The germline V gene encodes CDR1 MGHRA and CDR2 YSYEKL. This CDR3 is CASSQERGGSQGQETQYF. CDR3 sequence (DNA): TGCGCCAGCAGCCAAGAACGCGGGGGGTCTCAGGGGCAAGAGACCCAGTACTTC.